The 2 T cell receptor beta chains below all came from one sample that was sequenced in a study of blood T cell repertoires in COVID-19. Here immunoSEQ multiplex PCR was the method, and the copy in TCRdb shows in-frame clones only, minus some. The sample yields 200,000 to 250,000 clones, around 87% seen once. Input material: peripheral blood. Source of these receptors: a woman between 45 and 60 years old with COVID-19, enrolled during active disease.

V usage is TRBV28 and J usage is TRBJ2-3; TRBD2 aligns across 9 bases. Per the germline V gene, CDR1 is MDHEN and CDR2 is SYDVKM. This CDR3 has 20 amino acids. V was pared by 5 bases and J by 4 bases, with 22 bases of the junction left unmatched. The CDR3 sequence: CASSQPSSPTSGGRADTQYF. The CDR3 region has the DNA TGTGCCAGCAGTCAACCCTCCTCCCCCACCAGCGGGGGGCGCGCAGATACGCAGTATTTT.

The gene calls are TRBV10-3 and TRBJ2-3; tentatively, D is TRBD2 (5 bases). This CDR3 has 15 residues. Per the germline V gene, CDR1 is ENHRY and CDR2 is SYGVKD. Trimming left V 0 bases short and J 3 bases short, with 10 bases between. CDR3 sequence reads: CAISESRLATDTQYF. The CDR3, as DNA: TGTGCCATCAGTGAGTCAAGGTTAGCGACAGATACGCAGTATTTT.